This T cell receptor beta chain was recorded in a study of T cells after yellow fever vaccination. General study results and limits: Clones that expanded after primary vaccination mostly reappeared after the booster (roughly 96% CD4, roughly 87% CD8).

TCRdb ran MiXCR on the 5' RACE reads and lists one entry per CDR3 protein. The sample has a few hundred thousand distinct CDR3 sequences; approximately 4.2% are singletons. Looked up from germline, CDR1 is DFQATT and CDR2 is SNEGSKA (reference sequence). This CDR3 has 13 amino acids. The V gene end was trimmed by 3 bases and the J gene end by 7 bases; junction bases not matched to a gene: 5. A remark on this clonotype: As yet, its antigen is unknown. Lacking the conserved final phenylalanine or tryptophan, this CDR3 likely reflects a read error.

The material was PBMCs, obtained 5 days after the yellow fever booster vaccination. The clonotype was recovered from a man aged 18 to 29 who received the YFV17D yellow fever vaccine. The rearrangement joins TRBV20-1 to TRBJ2-1, with TRBD1 matching over 8 bases. In DNA form, the CDR3 reads TGCAGTGCTAGGTCAGGGGGCCTTAATGAGCAGTTCTTA. It specifies CSARSGGLNEQFL.